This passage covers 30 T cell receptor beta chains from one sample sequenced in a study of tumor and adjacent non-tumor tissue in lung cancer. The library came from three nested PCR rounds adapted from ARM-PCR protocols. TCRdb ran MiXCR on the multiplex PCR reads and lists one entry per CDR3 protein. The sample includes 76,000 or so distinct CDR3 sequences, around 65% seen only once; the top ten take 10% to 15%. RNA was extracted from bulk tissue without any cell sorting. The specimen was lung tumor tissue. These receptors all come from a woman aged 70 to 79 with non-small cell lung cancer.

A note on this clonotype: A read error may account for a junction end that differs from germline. CDR3 coding DNA: TGTGCCAGCAGCTTCGGGGAGCACACAGATATGCAGTATTTT. Amino acid sequence: CASSFGEHTDMQYF. V and J are TRBV5-6 and TRBJ2-3; D may be TRBD2 (5 bases). This CDR3 is 14 amino acids long. CDR1 SGHDT and CDR2 YYEEEE come from the germline V gene.

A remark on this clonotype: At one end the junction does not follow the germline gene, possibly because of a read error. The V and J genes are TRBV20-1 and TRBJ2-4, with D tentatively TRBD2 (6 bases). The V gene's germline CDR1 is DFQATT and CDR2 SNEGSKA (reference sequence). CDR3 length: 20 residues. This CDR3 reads CSAREGTGETLVLAKNIQYF. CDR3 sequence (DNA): TGCAGTGCGAGAGAAGGAACGGGGGAGACCTTGGTCCTAGCCAAAAACATTCAGTACTTC.

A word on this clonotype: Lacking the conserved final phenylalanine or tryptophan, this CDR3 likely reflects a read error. The CDR3 DNA is TGCGCCAGCAGCCAAGAGGGGACAGGGAATCTGGACTCTGAAGCTTTCTTA. Protein: CASSQEGTGNLDSEAFL. The J gene is TRBJ1-1, the V gene TRBV4-1; TRBD1 agrees at 9 bases. Germline V CDR1 and CDR2: MGHRA, YSYEKL. J lost 6 bases, V lost 0 bases, and 11 bases had no gene match. The CDR3 is made up of 17 amino acids.

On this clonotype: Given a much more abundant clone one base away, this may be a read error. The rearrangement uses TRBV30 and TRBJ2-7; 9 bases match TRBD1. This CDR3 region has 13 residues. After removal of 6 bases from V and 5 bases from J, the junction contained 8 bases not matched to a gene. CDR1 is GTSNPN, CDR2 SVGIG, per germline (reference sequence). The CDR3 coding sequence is TGTGCCTGTAGGACAGGGGTTTCCAACGAGCAGTACTTC. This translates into CACRTGVSNEQYF.

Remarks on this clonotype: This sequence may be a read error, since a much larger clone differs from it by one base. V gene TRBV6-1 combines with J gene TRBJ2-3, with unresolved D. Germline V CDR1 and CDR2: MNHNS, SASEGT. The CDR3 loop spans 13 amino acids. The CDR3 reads CASSEGSPDAQYF. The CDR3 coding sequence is TGTGCCAGCAGTGAAGGGTCCCCAGATGCGCAGTATTTT.

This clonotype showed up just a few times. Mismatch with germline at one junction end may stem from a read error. DNA for the CDR3: TGTACCAGGAGCTTCAACTGGGACTACGAGCAGTACTTC. The encoded protein is CTRSFNWDYEQYF. This chain uses TRBV11-2 with TRBJ2-7; D remains unclear. The CDR3 runs 13 residues. Germline CDR1 is SGHAT and CDR2 is FQNNGV.

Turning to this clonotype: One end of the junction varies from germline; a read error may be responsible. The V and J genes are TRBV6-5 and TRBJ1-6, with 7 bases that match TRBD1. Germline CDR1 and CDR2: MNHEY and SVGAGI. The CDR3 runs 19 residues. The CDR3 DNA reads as TGTGCCAGCAGTTACAACACAGGACAGGACAGCCCCTATATTTCACCCCTCCACTTT. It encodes CASSYNTGQDSPYISPLHF.

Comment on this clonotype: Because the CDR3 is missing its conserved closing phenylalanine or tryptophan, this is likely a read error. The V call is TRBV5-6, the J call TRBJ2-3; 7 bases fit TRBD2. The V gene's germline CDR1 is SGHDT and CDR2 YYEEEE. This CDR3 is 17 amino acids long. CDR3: CANSLKGRERNTDRQYL. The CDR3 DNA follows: TGTGCCAACAGCCTCAAAGGGCGGGAGAGAAACACAGATAGGCAGTATCTT.

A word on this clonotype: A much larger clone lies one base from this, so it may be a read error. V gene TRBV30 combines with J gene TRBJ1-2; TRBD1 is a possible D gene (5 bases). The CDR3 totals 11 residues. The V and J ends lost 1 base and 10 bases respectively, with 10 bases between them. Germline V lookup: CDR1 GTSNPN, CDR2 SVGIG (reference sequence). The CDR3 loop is CAWSEWGTYTF. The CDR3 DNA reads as TGTGCCTGGAGTGAATGGGGGACCTACACCTTC. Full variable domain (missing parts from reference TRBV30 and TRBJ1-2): SQTIHQWPATLVQPVGSPLSLECTVEGTSNPNLYWYRQAAGRGLQLLFYSVGIGQISSEVPQNLSASRPQDRQFILSSKKLLLSDSGFYLCAWSEWGTYTFGSGTRLTVV.

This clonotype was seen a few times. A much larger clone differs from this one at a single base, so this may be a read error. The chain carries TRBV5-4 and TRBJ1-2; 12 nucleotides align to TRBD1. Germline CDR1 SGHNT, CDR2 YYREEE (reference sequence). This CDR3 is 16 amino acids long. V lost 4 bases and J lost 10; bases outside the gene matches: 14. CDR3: CASSTRDRGRENDYTF. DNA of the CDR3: TGTGCCAGCAGCACCCGGGACAGGGGGCGCGAGAATGACTACACCTTC.

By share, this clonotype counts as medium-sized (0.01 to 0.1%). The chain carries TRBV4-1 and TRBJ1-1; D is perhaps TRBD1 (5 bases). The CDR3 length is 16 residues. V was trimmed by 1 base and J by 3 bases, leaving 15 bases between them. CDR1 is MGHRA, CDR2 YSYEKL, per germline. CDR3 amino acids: CASSQVGQGVDTEAFF. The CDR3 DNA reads TGCGCCAGCAGCCAAGTGGGTCAGGGTGTTGACACTGAAGCTTTCTTT.

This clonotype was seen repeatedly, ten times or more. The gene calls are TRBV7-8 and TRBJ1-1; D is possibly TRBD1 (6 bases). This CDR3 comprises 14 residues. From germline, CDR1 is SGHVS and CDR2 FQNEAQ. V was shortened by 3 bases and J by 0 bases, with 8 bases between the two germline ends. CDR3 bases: TGTGCCAGCAGCTTTGGACAGCTGAACACTGAAGCTTTCTTT. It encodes CASSFGQLNTEAFF.

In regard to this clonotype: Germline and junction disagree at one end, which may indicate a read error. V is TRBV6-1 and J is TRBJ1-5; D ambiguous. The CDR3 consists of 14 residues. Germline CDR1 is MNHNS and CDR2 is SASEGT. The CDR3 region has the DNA TGTGTCAGCAGTCCCCAGCGGGGCAATCAGCCCCAGCATTTT. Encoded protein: CVSSPQRGNQPQHF.

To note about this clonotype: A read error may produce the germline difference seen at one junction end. The CDR3 nucleotides are TGTGCCAGCAAGCGCCTGGGACGGGGCTATGACTACACGTTC. Amino acids: CASKRLGRGYDYTF. V gene TRBV6-5 combines with J gene TRBJ1-2; tentative D call: TRBD1 (5 bases). The CDR3 loop spans 14 amino acids. Per the germline V gene, CDR1 is MNHEY and CDR2 is SVGAGI.

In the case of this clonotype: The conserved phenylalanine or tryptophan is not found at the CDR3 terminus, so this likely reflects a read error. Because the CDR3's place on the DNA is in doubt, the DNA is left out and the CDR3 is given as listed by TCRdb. Here the CDR3 reads CASSSGQGRKYS. This rearrangement joins TRBV6-6 to TRBJ2-7; the tabulated D call, TRBD1, remains unverified against the DNA. CDR1 MNHNY and CDR2 SVGAGI come from the germline V gene (reference sequence). The CDR3 length equals 12 residues, ends included.

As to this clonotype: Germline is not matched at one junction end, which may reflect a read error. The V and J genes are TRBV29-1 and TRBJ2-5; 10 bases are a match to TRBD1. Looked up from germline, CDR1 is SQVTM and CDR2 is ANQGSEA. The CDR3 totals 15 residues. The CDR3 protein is CSARGTGEYQEPHYF. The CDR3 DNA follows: TGCAGCGCTAGAGGGACAGGGGAGTACCAAGAGCCCCACTACTTC.

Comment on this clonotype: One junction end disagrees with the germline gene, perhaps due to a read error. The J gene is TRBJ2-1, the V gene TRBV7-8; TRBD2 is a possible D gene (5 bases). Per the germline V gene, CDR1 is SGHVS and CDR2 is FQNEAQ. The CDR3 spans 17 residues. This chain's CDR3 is CASGLVNRGSPSIEQFF. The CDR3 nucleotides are TGTGCCAGCGGCTTAGTAAATCGTGGGAGCCCCTCTATAGAGCAGTTCTTC. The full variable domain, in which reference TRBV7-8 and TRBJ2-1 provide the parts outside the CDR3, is GAGVSQSPRYKVAKRGQDVALRCDPISGHVSLFWYQQALGQGPEFLTYFQNEAQLDKSGLPSDRFFAERPEGSVSTLKIQRTQQEDSAVYLCASGLVNRGSPSIEQFFGPGTRLTVL.

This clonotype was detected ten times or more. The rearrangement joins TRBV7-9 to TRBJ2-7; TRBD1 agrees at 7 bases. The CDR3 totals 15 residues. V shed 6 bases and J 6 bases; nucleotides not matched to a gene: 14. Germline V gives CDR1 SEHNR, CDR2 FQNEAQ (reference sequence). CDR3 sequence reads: CASSLSGTEGLEQYF. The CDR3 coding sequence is TGTGCCAGCAGTCTGTCCGGGACAGAGGGGCTCGAGCAGTACTTC.

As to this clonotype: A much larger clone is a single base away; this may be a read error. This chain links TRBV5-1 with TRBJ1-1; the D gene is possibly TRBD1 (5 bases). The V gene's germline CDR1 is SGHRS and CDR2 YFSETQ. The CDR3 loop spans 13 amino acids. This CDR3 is CTSSLEGYTEAFF. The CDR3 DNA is TGCACCAGCAGCTTGGAGGGGTATACTGAAGCTTTCTTT.

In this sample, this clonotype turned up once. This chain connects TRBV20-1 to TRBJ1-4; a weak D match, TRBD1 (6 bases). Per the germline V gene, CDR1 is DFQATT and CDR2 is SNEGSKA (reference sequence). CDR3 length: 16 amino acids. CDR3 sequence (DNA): TGCGGTGTTAGGGGGACGGAGGGGTCCACTAATGAAAAACTGTTTTTT. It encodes CGVRGTEGSTNEKLFF.

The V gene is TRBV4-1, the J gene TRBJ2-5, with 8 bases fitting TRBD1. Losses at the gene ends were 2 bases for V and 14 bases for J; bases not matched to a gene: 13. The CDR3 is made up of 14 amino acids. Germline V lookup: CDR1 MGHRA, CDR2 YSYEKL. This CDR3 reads CASSQSGQVEIQYF. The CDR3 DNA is TGCGCCAGCAGCCAATCGGGACAGGTGGAGATCCAATACTTC.

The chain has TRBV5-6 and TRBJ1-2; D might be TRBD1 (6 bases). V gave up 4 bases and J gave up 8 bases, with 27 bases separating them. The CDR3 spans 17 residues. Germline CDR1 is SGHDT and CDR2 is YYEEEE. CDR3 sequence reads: CASSQIRGQDFLGGYTF. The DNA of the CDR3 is TGTGCCAGCAGCCAAATCCGGGGACAAGACTTCCTCGGGGGCTACACCTTC.

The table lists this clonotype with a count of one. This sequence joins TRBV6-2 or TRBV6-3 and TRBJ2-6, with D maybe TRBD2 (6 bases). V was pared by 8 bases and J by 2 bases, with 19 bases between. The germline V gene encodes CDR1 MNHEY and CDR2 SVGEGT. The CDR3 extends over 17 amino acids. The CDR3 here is CASVCLGGVTGANVLTF. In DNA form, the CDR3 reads TGTGCCAGCGTCTGCCTTGGAGGGGTCACTGGGGCCAACGTCCTGACTTTC.

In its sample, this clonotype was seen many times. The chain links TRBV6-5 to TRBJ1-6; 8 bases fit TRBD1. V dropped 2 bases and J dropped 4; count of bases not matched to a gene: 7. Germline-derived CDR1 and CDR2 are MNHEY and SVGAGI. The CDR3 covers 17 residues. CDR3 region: CASSYLEGQGYNSPLHF. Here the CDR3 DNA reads TGTGCCAGCAGTTACCTAGAAGGACAGGGATATAATTCACCCCTCCACTTT.

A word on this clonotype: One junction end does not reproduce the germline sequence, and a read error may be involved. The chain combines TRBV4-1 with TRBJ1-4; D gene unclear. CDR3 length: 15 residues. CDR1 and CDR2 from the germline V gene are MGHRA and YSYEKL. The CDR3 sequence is CASSQDPRPNEKLLF. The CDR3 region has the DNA TGCGCCAGTAGCCAAGATCCCAGGCCTAATGAAAAACTGTTATTT.

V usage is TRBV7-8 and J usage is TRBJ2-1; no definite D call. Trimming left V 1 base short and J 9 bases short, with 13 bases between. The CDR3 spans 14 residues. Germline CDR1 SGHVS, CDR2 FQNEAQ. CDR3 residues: CASSLVSRVSEQFF. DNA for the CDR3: TGTGCCAGCAGCTTAGTTTCTAGAGTCAGTGAGCAGTTCTTC.

The CDR3 DNA sequence: TGTGCCAGTAGGTCGACTAGCGGGAGTGCTTTGCGGGAGTACAATGAGCAGTTCTTC. Protein: CASRSTSGSALREYNEQFF. The rearrangement links TRBV19 to TRBJ2-1; 12 bases match TRBD2. Per the germline V gene, CDR1 is LNHDA and CDR2 is SQIVND (reference sequence). This CDR3 comprises 19 residues. The ends lost 6 bases at V and 4 bases at J; junction bases unmatched: 16.

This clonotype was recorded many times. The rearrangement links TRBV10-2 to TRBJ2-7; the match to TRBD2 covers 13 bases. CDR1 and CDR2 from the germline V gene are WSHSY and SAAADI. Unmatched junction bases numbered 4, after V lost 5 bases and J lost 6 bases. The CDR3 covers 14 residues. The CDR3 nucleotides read TGCGCCAGCAGTCCCGGGACTAGCGGGACCGAGCAGTACTTC. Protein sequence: CASSPGTSGTEQYF.

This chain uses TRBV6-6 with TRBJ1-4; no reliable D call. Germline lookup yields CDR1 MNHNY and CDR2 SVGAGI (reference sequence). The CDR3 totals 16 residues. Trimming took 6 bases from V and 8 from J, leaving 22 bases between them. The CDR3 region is CASSNTPSQTKEKLFF. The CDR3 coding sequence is TGTGCCAGCAGCAACACACCCAGTCAAACGAAAGAAAAACTGTTTTTT.

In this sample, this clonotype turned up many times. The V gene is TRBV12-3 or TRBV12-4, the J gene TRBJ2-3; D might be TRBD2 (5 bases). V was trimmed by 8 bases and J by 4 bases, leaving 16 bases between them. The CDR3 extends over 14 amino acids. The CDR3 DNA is TGTGCCAGCCAGATAGGGAGATCGGCAGATACGCAGTATTTT. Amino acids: CASQIGRSADTQYF.